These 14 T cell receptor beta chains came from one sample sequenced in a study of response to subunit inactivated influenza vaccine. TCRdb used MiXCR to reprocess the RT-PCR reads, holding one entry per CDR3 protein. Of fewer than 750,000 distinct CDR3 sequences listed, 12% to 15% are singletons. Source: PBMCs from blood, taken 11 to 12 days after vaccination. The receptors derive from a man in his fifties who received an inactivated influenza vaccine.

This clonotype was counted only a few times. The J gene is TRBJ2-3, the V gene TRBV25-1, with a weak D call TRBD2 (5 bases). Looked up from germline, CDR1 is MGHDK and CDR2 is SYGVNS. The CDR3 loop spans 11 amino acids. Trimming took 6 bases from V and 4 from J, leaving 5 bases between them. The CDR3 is CASRRADTQYF. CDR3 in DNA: TGTGCCAGCAGGAGGGCAGATACGCAGTATTTT. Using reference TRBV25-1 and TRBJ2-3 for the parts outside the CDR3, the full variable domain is EADIYQTPRYLVIGTGKKITLECSQTMGHDKMYWYQQDPGMELHLIHYSYGVNSTEKGDLSSESTVSRIRTEHFPLTLESARPSHTSQYLCASRRADTQYFGPGTRLTVL.

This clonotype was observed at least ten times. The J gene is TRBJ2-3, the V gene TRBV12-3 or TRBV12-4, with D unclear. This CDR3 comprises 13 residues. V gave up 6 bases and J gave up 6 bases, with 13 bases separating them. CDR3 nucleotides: TGTGCCAGCAGACCCCAGGAGTCGGATACGCAGTATTTT. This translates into CASRPQESDTQYF.

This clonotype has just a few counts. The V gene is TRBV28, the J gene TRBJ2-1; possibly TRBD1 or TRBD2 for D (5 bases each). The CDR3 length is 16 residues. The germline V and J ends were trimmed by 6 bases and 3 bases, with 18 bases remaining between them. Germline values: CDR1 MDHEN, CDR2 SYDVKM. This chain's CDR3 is CASSPGTANFYNEQFF. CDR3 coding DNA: TGTGCCAGCAGCCCCGGGACCGCCAACTTCTACAATGAGCAGTTCTTC.

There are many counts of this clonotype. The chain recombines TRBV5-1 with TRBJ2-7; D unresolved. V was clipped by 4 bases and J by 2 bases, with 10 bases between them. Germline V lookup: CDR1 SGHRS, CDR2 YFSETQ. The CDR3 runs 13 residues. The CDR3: CASSKDGAYEQYF. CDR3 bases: TGCGCCAGCAGCAAAGACGGAGCCTACGAGCAGTACTTC.

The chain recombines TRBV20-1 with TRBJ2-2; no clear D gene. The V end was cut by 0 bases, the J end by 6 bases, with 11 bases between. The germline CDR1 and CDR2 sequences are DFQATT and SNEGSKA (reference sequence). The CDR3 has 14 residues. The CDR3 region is CSARDGSVAGELFF. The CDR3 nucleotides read TGCAGTGCTAGAGATGGGTCCGTGGCCGGGGAGCTGTTTTTT.

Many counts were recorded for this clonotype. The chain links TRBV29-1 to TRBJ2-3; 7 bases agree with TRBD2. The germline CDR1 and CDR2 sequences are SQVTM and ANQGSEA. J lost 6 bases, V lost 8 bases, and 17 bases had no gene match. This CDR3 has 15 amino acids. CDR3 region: CSSTGTTDPGDTQYF. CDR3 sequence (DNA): TGCAGCAGTACCGGGACTACCGACCCCGGGGATACGCAGTATTTT.

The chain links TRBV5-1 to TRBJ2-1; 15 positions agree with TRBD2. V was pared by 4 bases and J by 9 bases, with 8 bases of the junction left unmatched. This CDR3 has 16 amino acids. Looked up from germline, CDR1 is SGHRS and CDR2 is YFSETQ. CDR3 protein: CASSPGTSGGLGEQFF. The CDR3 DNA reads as TGCGCCAGCAGCCCAGGGACTAGCGGGGGGCTGGGTGAGCAGTTCTTC.

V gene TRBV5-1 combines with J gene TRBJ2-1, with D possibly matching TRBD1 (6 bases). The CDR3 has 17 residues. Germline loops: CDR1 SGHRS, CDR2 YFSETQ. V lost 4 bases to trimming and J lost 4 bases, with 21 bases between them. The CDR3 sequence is CASSLHRTAQTYNEQFF. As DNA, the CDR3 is TGCGCCAGCAGCCTGCACCGGACAGCCCAGACTTACAATGAGCAGTTCTTC.

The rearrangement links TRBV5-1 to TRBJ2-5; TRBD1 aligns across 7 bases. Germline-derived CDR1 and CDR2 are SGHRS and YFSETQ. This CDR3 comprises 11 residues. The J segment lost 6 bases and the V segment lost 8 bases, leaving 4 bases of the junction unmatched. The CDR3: CASQGDKTQYF. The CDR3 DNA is TGCGCCAGTCAGGGGGACAAGACCCAGTACTTC. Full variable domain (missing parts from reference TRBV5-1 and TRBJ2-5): KAGVTQTPRYLIKTRGQQVTLSCSPISGHRSVSWYQQTPGQGLQFLFEYFSETQRNKGNFPGRFSGRQFSNSRSEMNVSTLELGDSALYLCASQGDKTQYFGPGTRLLVL.

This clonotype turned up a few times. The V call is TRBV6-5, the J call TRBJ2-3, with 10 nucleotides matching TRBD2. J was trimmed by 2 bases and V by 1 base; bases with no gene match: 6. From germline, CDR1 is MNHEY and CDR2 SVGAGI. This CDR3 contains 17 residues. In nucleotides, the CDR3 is TGTGCCAGCAGTTACTGGGGTAGCGGGGGGTACACAGATACGCAGTATTTT. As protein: CASSYWGSGGYTDTQYF.

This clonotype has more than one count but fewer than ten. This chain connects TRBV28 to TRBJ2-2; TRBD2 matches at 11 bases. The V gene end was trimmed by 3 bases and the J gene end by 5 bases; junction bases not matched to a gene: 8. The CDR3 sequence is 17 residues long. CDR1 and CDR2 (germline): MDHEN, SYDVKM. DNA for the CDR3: TGTGCCAGCAGTTTGTGGCTAGCGGGAGGCATTACCGGGGAGCTGTTTTTT. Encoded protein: CASSLWLAGGITGELFF.

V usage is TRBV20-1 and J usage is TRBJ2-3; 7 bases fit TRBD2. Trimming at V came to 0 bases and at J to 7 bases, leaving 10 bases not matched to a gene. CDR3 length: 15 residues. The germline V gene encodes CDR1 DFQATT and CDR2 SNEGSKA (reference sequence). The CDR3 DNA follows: TGCAGTGCTAGAGATTGGCGGGAGAATTCATATACGCAGTATTTT. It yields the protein CSARDWRENSYTQYF.

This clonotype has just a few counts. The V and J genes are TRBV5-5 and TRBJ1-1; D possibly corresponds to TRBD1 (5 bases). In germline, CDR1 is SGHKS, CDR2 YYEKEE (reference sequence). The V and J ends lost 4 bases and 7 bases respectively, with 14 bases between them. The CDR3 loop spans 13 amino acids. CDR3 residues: CASSARQTYEAFF. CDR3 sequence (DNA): TGTGCCAGCAGCGCCCGACAGACGTATGAAGCTTTCTTT.

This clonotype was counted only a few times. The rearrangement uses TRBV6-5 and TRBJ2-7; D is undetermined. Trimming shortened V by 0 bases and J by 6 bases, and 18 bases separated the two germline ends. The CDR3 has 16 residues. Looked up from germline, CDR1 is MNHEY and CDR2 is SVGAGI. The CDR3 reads CASSYSKGHYGLEQYF. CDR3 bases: TGTGCCAGCAGTTACTCGAAAGGGCACTATGGGCTCGAGCAGTACTTC.